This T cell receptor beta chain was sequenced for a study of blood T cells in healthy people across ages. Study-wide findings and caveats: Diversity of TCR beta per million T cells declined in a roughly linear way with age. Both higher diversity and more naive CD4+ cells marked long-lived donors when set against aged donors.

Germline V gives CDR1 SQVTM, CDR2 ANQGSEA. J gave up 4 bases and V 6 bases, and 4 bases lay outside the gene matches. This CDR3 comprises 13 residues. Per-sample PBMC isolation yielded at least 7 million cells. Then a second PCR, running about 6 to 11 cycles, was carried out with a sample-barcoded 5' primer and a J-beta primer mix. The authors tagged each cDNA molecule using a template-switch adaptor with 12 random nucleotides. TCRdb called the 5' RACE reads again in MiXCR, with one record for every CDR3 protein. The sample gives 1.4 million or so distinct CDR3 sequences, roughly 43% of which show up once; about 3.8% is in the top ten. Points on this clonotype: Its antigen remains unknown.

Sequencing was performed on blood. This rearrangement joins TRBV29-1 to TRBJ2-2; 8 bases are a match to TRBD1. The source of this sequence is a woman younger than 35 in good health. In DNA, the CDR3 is TGCAGCGTCCGGACAGGGTCCACCGGGGAGCTGTTTTTT. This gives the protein CSVRTGSTGELFF.